This passage covers 5 T cell receptor beta chains from one sample sequenced in a study of cytomegalovirus exposure and HLA in healthy donors. Primers for the PCR totalled 60 Vbeta and 13 Jbeta. Here immunoSEQ multiplex PCR was the method, and the copy in TCRdb shows in-frame clones only, minus some. The table has roughly 92,000 clones, 80% seen once. The sequenced material came from PBMCs. The receptors derive from a man aged 50 or older in good health and CMV-seropositive.

This clone was found a few times. V is TRBV5-4 and J is TRBJ1-1; the match to TRBD1 covers 11 bases. The CDR3 runs 16 residues. J was trimmed by 3 bases and V by 7 bases; bases with no gene match: 11. Germline V lookup: CDR1 SGHNT, CDR2 YYREEE (reference sequence). The CDR3: CASVGGQGDGYTEAFF. DNA for the CDR3: TGTGCCAGCGTCGGGGGACAGGGGGATGGGTACACTGAAGCTTTCTTT.

This sequence joins TRBV6-6 and TRBJ1-4, with D possibly being TRBD1 (6 bases). The V end lost 5 bases, the J end lost 8 bases, and 15 bases lay between the germline ends. In germline, CDR1 is MNHNY, CDR2 SVGAGI (reference sequence). The CDR3 spans 14 residues. The CDR3 bases are TGTGCCAGCAGTGGGGGCCTCCTGGGGGAAAAACTGTTTTTT. Protein sequence: CASSGGLLGEKLFF.

CDR3 bases: TGTGCCAGCACCCGGACAGGGGGAGACTACAATGAGCAGTTCTTC. Its protein is CASTRTGGDYNEQFF. V and J are TRBV7-9 and TRBJ2-1; TRBD1 matches at 10 bases. This CDR3 region has 15 residues. V lost 7 bases to trimming and J lost 3 bases; unmatched junction nucleotides: 6. Germline V gene data show CDR1 as SEHNR and CDR2 as FQNEAQ (reference sequence).

This sequence joins TRBV7-2 and TRBJ2-1; D possibly corresponds to TRBD2 (6 bases). Trimming stripped 3 bases from V and 3 bases from J, with 9 bases between. The CDR3 has 14 amino acids. The germline V gene has CDR1 SGHTA and CDR2 FQGNSA. CDR3 nucleotide sequence: TGTGCCAGCAGCTTGGCGGGGTACTACAATGAGCAGTTCTTC. This gives the protein CASSLAGYYNEQFF.

CDR3 in DNA: TGTGCCAGCAGCTCCCCACGTAGCGGGAGGGCTGGGGAGCTGTTTTTT. Its protein product is CASSSPRSGRAGELFF. The gene calls are TRBV7-8 and TRBJ2-2; 11 nucleotides line up with TRBD2. The V and J ends lost 4 bases and 8 bases, in that order; junction bases with no gene match: 9. The CDR3 is 16 residues long. Per germline, CDR1 SGHVS and CDR2 FQNEAQ.